The clone carrying this T cell receptor (beta chain) has just a few counts. The target antigen is unknown. The data were produced by immunoSEQ multiplex PCR, yet TCRdb's version contains in-frame clones alone and is incomplete. The table shows about 480,000 clones, with around nine tenths occurring only once. The data stem from a study of Ad26.COV2.S vaccination and SARS-CoV-2 variants. The sample's treatment: some 20 received Ad26.COV2.S at low or high dose, single or two shots; about five received placebo; per-sample allocation not given. Day 63 after the first injection of vaccine or placebo was the sampling time. The CDR3 totals 15 residues. Germline values: CDR1 GTSNPN, CDR2 SVGIG (reference sequence). Trimming took off 0 bases at V and 10 bases at J, with 21 bases between the two ends. General study findings and limits: The authors reported substantial breadth in spike-specific CD8+ and CD4+ T cell responses after vaccination. Placebo recipients and vaccine recipients were similar in non-spike TCR breadth.

The chain couples TRBV30 to TRBJ1-1; D remains ambiguous. Source: peripheral blood, taken in a trial of Ad26.COV2.S vaccine versus placebo. The origin of this receptor is a person aged 18-60 years who received the Ad26.COV2.S COVID-19 vaccine or a placebo. DNA of the CDR3: TGTGCCTGGAGTGTGGAAAGCATAGGAGCCCATGGAGCTTTCTTT. Residues: CAWSVESIGAHGAFF.